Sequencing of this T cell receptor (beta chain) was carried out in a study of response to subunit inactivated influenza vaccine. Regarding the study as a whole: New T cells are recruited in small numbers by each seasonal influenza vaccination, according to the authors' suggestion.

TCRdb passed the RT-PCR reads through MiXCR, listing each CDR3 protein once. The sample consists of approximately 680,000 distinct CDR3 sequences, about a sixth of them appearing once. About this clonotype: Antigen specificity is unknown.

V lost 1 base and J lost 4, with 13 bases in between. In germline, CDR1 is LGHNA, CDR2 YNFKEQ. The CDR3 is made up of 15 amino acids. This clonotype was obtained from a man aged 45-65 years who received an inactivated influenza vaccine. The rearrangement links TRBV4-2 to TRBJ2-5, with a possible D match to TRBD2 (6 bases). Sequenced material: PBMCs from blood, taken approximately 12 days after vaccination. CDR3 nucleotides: TGTGCCAGCAGCCAAGGCTTAGCGGTGGGAGAGACCCAGTACTTC. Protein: CASSQGLAVGETQYF.